This T cell receptor beta chain was captured in a study of early T cells in non-severe SARS-CoV-2 infection. Turning to the study itself: The input, bulk RNA from unsorted whole blood, was sequenced, and chains were unpaired.

Overall study findings and caveats: Missing private and CD4 specificities, VDJdb matching favored anti-spike CD8 responses.

Attachment of unique molecular identifiers was made to individual cDNA molecules. TCRdb reprocessed the 5' RACE reads with MiXCR, giving one entry per CDR3 protein. Of under 60,000 distinct CDR3 sequences listed, around 6% are singletons. This clonotype occurred many times. Its antigen is not known. This CDR3 contains 13 residues. Germline V lookup: CDR1 SQVTM, CDR2 ANQGSEA. The V gene lost 4 bases and the J gene lost 0 bases, with 7 bases spanning the gap. Sequencing was performed on whole blood. The rearrangement uses TRBV29-1 and TRBJ1-3; D not certain. The clonotype was recovered from an adult who was a healthcare worker with PCR-confirmed SARS-CoV-2 infection or an uninfected control (not recorded which). Here the CDR3 DNA reads TGCAGCGTTGCAGGAGCCTCTGGAAACACCATATATTTT. This sequence encodes CSVAGASGNTIYF.